What follows are 8 T cell receptor beta chains derived from one specimen sequenced in a study of CD8 T cells in Susac syndrome. RNA, at about 0.45 to 1 ug, was reverse transcribed with random hexamers. MiXCR was run by TCRdb on the immunoSEQ multiplex PCR reads, yielding one entry per CDR3 protein. The data hold 150,000 to 200,000 distinct CDR3 sequences, with almost 96% observed a single time. Material: CD4+ T cells from PBMCs. The source of these receptors is a human donor with Susac syndrome.

In this sample, this clonotype turned up once. The chain carries TRBV30 and TRBJ1-5, with D unclear. There are 13 residues in the CDR3. Trimming removed 3 bases at V and 3 bases at J, with 9 bases between. From germline, CDR1 is GTSNPN and CDR2 SVGIG (reference sequence). The CDR3: CAWSGRINQPQHF. CDR3 DNA sequence: TGTGCCTGGAGCGGCAGGATCAATCAGCCCCAGCATTTT.

The chain recombines TRBV7-3 with TRBJ1-1; D not certain. There are 14 residues in the CDR3. Germline-derived CDR1 and CDR2 are SGHTA and FQGTGA. V dropped 1 base and J dropped 8 bases, with 14 bases sitting between them. CDR3 nucleotide sequence: TGTGCCAGCAGCTTAAAGATGTCGGGATCGGAAGCTTTCTTT. It is translated as CASSLKMSGSEAFF.

The chain employs TRBV19 and TRBJ2-5; a possible D gene is TRBD1 (6 bases). The CDR3 totals 13 residues. Germline-derived CDR1 and CDR2 are LNHDA and SQIVND (reference sequence). The CDR3 DNA is TGTGACCAGGGGCCCCGACCATGCGAGACCCAGTACTTC. As protein: CDQGPRPCETQYF.

CDR3 protein: CASSFMIAVSTDTQYF. The CDR3 DNA is TGTGCCAGCAGCTTCATGATAGCGGTTTCCACAGATACGCAGTATTTT. The chain links TRBV7-2 to TRBJ2-3; D possibly corresponds to TRBD2 (6 bases). Per the germline V gene, CDR1 is SGHTA and CDR2 is FQGNSA. The CDR3 contains 16 residues. Trimming took off 3 bases at V and 2 bases at J, with 15 bases between the two ends.

The chain uses TRBV29-1 and TRBJ1-6; weak D call: TRBD1 (6 bases). The germline CDR1 and CDR2 sequences are SQVTM and ANQGSEA. Trimming took 0 bases from V and 7 from J, leaving 7 bases between them. CDR3 length: 13 residues. The CDR3 loop reads CSVEEGANSPLHF. The CDR3, as DNA: TGCAGCGTTGAAGAGGGGGCGAATTCACCCCTCCACTTT. The variable domain in full, with the rest retrieved from reference TRBV29-1 and TRBJ1-6, is SAVISQKPSRDICQRGTSLTIQCQVDSQVTMMFWYRQQPGQSLTLIATANQGSEATYESGFVIDKFPISRPNLTFSTLTVSNMSPEDSSIYLCSVEEGANSPLHFGNGTRLTVT.

The chain combines TRBV5-6 with TRBJ2-7, with 8 bases that match TRBD1. The CDR3 extends over 14 amino acids. Looked up from germline, CDR1 is SGHDT and CDR2 is YYEEEE. V lost 8 bases and J lost 2; bases outside the gene matches: 9. CDR3 sequence (DNA): TGTGCCAGTACGACAGGGGTCATTGCCTACGAGCAGTACTTC. Translated, it gives CASTTGVIAYEQYF.

The chain carries TRBV7-8 and TRBJ1-2, with 7 nucleotides matching TRBD1. Trimming cost V 0 bases and J 3 bases; bases outside gene matches: 1. This CDR3 comprises 14 residues. The germline V gene encodes CDR1 SGHVS and CDR2 FQNEAQ. CDR3 sequence: CASSLAGTDYGYTF. The CDR3 bases are TGTGCCAGCAGCTTAGCAGGGACAGACTATGGCTACACCTTC.

V gene TRBV3-1 combines with J gene TRBJ1-5; 7 bases agree with TRBD1. The V gene end was trimmed by 4 bases and the J gene end by 4 bases; junction bases not matched to a gene: 10. The CDR3 covers 16 residues. Germline-derived CDR1 and CDR2 are LGHDT and YNNKEL (reference sequence). For the CDR3, the DNA is TGTGCCAGCAGCCGGGGAACAGGGGCCCAAAATCAGCCCCAGCATTTT. This sequence encodes CASSRGTGAQNQPQHF.